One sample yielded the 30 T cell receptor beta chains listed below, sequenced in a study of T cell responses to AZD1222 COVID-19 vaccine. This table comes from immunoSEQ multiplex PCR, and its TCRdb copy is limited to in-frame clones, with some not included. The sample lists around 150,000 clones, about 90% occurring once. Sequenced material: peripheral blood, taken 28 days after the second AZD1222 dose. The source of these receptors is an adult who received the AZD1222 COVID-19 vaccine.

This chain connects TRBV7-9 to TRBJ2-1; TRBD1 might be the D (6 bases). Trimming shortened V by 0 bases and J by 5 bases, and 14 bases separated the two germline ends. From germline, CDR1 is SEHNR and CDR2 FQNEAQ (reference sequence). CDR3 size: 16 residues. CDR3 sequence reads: CASSLAGASLNNEQFF. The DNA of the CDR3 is TGTGCCAGCAGCTTAGCGGGGGCCTCGCTCAACAATGAGCAGTTCTTC.

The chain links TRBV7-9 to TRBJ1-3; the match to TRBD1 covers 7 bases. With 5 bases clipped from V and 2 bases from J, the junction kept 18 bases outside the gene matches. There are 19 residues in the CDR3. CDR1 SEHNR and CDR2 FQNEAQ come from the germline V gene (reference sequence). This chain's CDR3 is CASSPRSGSGGAPGNTIYF. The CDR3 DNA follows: TGTGCCAGCAGCCCCCGTTCGGGGTCAGGGGGTGCCCCTGGAAACACCATATATTTT.

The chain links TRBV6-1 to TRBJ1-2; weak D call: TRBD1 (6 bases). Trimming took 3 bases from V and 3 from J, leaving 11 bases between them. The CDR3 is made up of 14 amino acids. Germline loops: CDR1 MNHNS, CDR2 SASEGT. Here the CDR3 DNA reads TGTGCCAGCAGTGACGCAGGGGCGGACTATGGCTACACCTTC. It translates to CASSDAGADYGYTF.

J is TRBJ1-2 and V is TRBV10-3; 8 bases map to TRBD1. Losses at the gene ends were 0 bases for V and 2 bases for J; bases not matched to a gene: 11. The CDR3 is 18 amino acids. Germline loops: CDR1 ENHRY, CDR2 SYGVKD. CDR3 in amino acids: CAISESGRGHMGNYGYTF. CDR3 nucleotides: TGTGCCATCAGTGAGTCGGGCAGGGGGCATATGGGGAACTATGGCTACACCTTC.

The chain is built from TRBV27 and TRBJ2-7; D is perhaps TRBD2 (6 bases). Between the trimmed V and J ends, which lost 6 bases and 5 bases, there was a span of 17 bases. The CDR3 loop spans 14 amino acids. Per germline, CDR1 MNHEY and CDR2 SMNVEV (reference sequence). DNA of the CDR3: TGTGCCAGCAGCTGGGGACTCCTAGGCGACGAGCAGTACTTC. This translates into CASSWGLLGDEQYF.

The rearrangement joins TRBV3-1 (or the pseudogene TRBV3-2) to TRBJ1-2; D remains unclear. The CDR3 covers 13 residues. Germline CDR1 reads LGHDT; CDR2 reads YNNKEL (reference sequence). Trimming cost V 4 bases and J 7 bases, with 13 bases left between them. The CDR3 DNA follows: TGTGCCAGCAGCCCGAAAAGGGTCTTTGGCTACACCTTC. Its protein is CASSPKRVFGYTF.

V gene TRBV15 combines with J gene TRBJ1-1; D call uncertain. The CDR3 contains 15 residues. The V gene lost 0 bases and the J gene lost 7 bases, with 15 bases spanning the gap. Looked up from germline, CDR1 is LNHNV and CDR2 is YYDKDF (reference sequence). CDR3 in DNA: TGTGCCACCAGCAGAGATCTAACGAACAAGTTTGAAGCTTTCTTT. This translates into CATSRDLTNKFEAFF.

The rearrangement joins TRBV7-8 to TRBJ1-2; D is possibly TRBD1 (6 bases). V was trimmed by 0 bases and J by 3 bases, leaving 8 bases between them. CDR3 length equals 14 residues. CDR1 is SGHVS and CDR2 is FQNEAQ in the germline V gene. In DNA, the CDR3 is TGTGCCAGCAGCTTAGCTCGGACAGACTATGGCTACACCTTC. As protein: CASSLARTDYGYTF.

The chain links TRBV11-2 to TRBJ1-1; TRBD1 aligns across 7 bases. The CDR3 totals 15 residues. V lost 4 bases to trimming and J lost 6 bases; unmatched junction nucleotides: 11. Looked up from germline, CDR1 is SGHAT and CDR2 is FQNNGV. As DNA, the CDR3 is TGTGCCAGCAGCTCTATCTTTCGCGGACAGGCTGAAGCTTTCTTT. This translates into CASSSIFRGQAEAFF.

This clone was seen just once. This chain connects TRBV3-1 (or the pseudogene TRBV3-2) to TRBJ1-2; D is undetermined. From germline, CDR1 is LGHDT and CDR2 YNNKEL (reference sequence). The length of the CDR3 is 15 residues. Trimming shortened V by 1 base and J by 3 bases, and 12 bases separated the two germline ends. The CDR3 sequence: CASSQGEAGYYGYTF. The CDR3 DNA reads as TGTGCCAGCAGCCAAGGGGAGGCGGGGTACTATGGCTACACCTTC.

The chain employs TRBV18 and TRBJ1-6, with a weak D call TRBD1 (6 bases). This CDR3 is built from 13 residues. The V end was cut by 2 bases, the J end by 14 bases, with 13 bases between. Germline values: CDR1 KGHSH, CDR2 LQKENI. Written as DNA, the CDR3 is TGTGCCAGCTCACCAAGATCAGGGGAGGCCCTCCACTTT. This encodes CASSPRSGEALHF.

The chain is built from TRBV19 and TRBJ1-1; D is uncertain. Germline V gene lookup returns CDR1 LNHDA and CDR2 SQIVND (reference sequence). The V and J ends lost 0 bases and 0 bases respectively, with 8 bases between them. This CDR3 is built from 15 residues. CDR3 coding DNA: TGTGCCAGTAGTATAGAGGGCAGCCTGAACACTGAAGCTTTCTTT. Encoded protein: CASSIEGSLNTEAFF.

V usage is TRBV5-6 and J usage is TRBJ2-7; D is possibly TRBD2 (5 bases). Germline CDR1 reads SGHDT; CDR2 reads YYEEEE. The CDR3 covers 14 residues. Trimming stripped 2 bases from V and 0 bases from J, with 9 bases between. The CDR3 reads CASSFGVSSYEQYF. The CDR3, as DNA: TGTGCCAGCAGCTTCGGGGTCAGCTCCTACGAGCAGTACTTC.

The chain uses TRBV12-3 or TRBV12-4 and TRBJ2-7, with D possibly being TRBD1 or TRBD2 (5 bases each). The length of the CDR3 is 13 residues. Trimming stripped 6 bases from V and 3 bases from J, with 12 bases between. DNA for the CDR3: TGTGCCAGCAGACTGGGACGGGTCTACGAGCAGTACTTC. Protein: CASRLGRVYEQYF.

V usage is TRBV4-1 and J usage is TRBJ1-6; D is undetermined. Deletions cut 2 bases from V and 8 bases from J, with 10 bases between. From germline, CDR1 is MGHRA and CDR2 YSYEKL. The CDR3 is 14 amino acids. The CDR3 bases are TGCGCCAGCAGCCAAAAGGCCGGCCATTCACCCCTCCACTTT. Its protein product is CASSQKAGHSPLHF.

The CDR3 DNA follows: TGCGCCAGCAGCTTGCCCGGGACAGATGAAGCTTTCTTT. Its protein product is CASSLPGTDEAFF. The V gene is TRBV5-1, the J gene TRBJ1-1, with 7 positions matching TRBD1. Germline V gene sequence: CDR1 SGHRS, CDR2 YFSETQ. The CDR3 extends over 13 amino acids. After removal of 1 base from V and 7 bases from J, the junction contained 4 bases not matched to a gene.

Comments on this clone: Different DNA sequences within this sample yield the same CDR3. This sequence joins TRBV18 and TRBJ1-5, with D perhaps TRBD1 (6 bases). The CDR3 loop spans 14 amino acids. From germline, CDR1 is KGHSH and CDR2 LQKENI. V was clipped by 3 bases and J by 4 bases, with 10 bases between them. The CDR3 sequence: CASSPSDRNQPQHF. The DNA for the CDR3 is TGTGCCAGCTCACCCTCCGACAGGAATCAGCCCCAGCATTTT.

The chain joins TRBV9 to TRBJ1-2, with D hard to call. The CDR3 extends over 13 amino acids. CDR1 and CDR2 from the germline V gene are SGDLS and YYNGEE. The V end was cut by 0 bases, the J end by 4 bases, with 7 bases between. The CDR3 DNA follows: TGTGCCAGCAGCGTAGTGGAGGGCTATGGCTACACCTTC. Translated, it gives CASSVVEGYGYTF.

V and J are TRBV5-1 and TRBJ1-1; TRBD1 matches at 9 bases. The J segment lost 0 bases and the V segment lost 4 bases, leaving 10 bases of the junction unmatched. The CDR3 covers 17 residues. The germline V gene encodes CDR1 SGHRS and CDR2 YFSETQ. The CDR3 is CASSGGTGRYMNTEAFF. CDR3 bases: TGCGCCAGCAGCGGGGGGACAGGGCGATACATGAACACTGAAGCTTTCTTT.

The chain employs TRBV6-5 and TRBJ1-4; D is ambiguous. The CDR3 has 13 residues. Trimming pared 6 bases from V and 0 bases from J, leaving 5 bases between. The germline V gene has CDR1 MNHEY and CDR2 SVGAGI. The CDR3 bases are TGTGCCAGCAGAGGGACAACTAATGAAAAACTGTTTTTT. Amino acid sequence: CASRGTTNEKLFF.

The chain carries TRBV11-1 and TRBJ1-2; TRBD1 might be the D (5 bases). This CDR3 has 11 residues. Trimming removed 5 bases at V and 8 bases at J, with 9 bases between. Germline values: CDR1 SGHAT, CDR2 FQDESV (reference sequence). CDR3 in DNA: TGTGCCAGCAGCGGCGGGACGGGCTACACCTTC. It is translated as CASSGGTGYTF.

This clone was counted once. CDR3 nucleotides: TGTGCCAGCAGTGATGCCAGGGACCTCCTCGAGCAGTACTTC. This gives the protein CASSDARDLLEQYF. The chain carries TRBV2 and TRBJ2-7; D may be TRBD1 or TRBD2 (5 bases each). V shed 3 bases and J shed 6 bases, with 15 bases lying between them. This CDR3 comprises 14 residues. Germline lookup yields CDR1 SNHLY and CDR2 FYNNEI.

The CDR3 protein is CASSLAGGSNTGELFF. The CDR3 nucleotides are TGTGCCAGCAGCTTAGCGGGGGGGTCGAACACCGGGGAGCTGTTTTTT. The V call is TRBV2, the J call TRBJ2-2; 11 bases are shared with TRBD2. V lost 6 bases and J lost 0; bases outside the gene matches: 3. From germline, CDR1 is SNHLY and CDR2 FYNNEI. The CDR3 runs 16 residues.

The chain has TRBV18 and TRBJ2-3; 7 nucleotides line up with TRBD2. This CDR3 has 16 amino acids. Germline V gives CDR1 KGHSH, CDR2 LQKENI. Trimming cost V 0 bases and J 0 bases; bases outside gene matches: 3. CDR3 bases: TGTGCCAGCTCACCACCAGCGGGGTATAGCACAGATACGCAGTATTTT. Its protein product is CASSPPAGYSTDTQYF.

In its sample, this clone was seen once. CDR3 sequence reads: CASSTSGAYNEQFF. The CDR3 DNA is TGTGCCAGCAGCACTAGCGGAGCCTACAATGAGCAGTTCTTC. The chain combines TRBV2 with TRBJ2-1, with 8 bases fitting TRBD2. Per the germline V gene, CDR1 is SNHLY and CDR2 is FYNNEI. The CDR3 runs to 14 residues. Unmatched junction bases numbered 3, after V lost 6 bases and J lost 2 bases.

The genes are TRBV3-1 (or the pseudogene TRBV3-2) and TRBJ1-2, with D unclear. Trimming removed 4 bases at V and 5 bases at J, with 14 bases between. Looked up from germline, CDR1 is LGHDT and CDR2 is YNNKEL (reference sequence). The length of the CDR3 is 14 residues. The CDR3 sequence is CASSPRTQEYGYTF. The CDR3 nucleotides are TGTGCCAGCAGCCCACGTACCCAGGAATATGGCTACACCTTC.

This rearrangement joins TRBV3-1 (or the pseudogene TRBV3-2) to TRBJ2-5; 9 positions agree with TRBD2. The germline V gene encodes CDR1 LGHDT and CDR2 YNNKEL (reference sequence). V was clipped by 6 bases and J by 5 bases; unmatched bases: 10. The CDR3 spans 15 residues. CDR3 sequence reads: CASSYSGGRRETQYF. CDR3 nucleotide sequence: TGTGCCAGCAGTTATAGCGGGGGCCGGAGGGAGACCCAGTACTTC.

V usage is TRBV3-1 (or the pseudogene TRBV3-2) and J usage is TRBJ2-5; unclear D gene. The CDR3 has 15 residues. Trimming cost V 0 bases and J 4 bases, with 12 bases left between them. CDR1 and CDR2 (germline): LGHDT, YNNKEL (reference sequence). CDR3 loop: CASSQEPTSGETQYF. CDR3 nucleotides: TGTGCCAGCAGCCAAGAACCAACCTCGGGAGAGACCCAGTACTTC.

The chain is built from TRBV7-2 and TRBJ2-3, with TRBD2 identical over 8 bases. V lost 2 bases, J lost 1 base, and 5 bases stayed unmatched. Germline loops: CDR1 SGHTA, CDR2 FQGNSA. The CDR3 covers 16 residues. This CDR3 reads CASSLQTGGGTDTQYF. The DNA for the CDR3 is TGTGCCAGCAGCTTACAAACGGGGGGGGGCACAGATACGCAGTATTTT.

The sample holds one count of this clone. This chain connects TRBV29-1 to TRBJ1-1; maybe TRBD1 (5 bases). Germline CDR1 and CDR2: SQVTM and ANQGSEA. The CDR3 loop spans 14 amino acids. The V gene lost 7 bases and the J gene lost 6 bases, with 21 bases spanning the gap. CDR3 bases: TGCAGCGCTACCTATGGGACCCGGTGGGCTGAAGCTTTCTTT. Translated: CSATYGTRWAEAFF.